This T cell receptor (beta chain) stems from a study of control samples from healthy donors and cancer patients. V dropped 1 base and J dropped 6; count of bases not matched to a gene: 0. The germline gives CDR1 MGHRA, CDR2 YSYEKL. The CDR3 contains 13 residues. The protocol was immunoSEQ multiplex PCR, while the TCRdb copy is restricted to in-frame clones and leaves out a portion. The sample lists under 200,000 clones; roughly 89% were seen once. The origin of this receptor is a woman aged 25 to 39 in good health. The rearrangement links TRBV4-1 to TRBJ1-2; TRBD1 aligns across 9 bases. Source material: blood. The CDR3 DNA follows: TGCGCCAGCAGCCAAGGGACAGGGGATGGCTACACCTTC. It specifies CASSQGTGDGYTF.